This TCR beta chain was identified in a study of blood T cell repertoires in COVID-19. Participant ages covered about 18 to 90 years across 24 US areas. It was within 2 weeks before study entry that exposed participants met a COVID-19 case. Profiled with immunoSEQ multiplex PCR; TCRdb holds only in-frame clones, not every one. The sample holds almost 350,000 clones, about nine tenths seen once. The J segment lost 3 bases and the V segment lost 3 bases, leaving 2 bases of the junction unmatched. This CDR3 is built from 14 residues. CDR1 and CDR2 from the germline V gene are KGHSH and LQKENI. The chain uses TRBV18 and TRBJ1-5, with 7 bases aligning to TRBD1. This TCR derives from a woman in her 30s who had been exposed to COVID-19. Sequencing was carried out using PBMCs or T cells enriched from blood (not recorded which). This CDR3 reads CASSPGTVNQPQHF. The CDR3 DNA sequence: TGTGCCAGCTCACCCGGGACAGTCAATCAGCCCCAGCATTTT. Together with reference TRBV18 and TRBJ1-5, the CDR3 gives the full variable domain: NAGVMQNPRHLVRRRGQEARLRCSPMKGHSHVYWYRQLPEEGLKFMVYLQKENIIDESGMPKERFSAEFPKEGPSILRIQQVVRGDSAAYFCASSPGTVNQPQHFGDGTRLSIL.